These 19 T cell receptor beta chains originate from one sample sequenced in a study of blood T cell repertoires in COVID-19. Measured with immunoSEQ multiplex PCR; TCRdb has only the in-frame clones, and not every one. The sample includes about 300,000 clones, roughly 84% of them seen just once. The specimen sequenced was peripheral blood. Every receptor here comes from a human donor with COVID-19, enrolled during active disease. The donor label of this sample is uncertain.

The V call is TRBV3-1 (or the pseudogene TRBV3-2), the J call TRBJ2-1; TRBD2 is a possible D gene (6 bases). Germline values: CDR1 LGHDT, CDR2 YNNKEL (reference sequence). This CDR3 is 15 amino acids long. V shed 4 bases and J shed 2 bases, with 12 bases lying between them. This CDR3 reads CASSLTGRTYNEQFF. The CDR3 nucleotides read TGTGCCAGCAGCCTTACCGGGAGAACCTACAATGAGCAGTTCTTC.

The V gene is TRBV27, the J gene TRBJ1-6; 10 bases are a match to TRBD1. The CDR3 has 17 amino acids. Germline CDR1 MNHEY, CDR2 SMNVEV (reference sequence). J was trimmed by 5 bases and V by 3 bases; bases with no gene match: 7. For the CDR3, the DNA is TGTGCCAGCAGTTTTCGACAGGGGGCGTTTGATAATTCACCCCTCCACTTT. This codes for CASSFRQGAFDNSPLHF.

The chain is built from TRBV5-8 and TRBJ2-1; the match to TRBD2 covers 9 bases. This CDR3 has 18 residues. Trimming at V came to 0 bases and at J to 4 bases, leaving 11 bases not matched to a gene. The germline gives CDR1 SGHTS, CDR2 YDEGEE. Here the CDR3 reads CASSLARLAGSFYNEQFF. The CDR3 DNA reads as TGTGCCAGCAGCTTGGCTAGGCTAGCGGGATCCTTTTACAATGAGCAGTTCTTC.

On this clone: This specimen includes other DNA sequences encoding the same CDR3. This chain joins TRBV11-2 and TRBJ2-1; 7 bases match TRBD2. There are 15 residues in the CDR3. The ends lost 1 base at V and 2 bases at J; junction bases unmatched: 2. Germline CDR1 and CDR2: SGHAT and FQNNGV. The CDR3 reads CASSLGGGPYNEQFF. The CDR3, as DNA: TGTGCCAGCAGCTTAGGCGGGGGACCCTACAATGAGCAGTTCTTC.

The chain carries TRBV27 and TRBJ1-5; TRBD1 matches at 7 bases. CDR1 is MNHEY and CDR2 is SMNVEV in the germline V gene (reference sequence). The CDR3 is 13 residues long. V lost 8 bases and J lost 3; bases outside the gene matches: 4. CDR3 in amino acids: CASRGQNNQPQHF. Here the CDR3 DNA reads TGTGCCAGCCGGGGACAGAACAATCAGCCCCAGCATTTT.

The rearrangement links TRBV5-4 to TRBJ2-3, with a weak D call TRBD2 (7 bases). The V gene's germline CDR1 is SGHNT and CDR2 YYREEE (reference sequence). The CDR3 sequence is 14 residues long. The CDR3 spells CGQAWGGRTDTQYF. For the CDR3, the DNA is TGTGGCCAAGCTTGGGGGGGCCGCACAGATACGCAGTATTTT.

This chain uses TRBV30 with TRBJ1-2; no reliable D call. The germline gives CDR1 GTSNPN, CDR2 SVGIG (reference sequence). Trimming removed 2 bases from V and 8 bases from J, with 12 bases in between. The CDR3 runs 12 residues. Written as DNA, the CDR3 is TGTGCCTGGAGTACGGGAGGGTTCGGCTACACCTTC. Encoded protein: CAWSTGGFGYTF.

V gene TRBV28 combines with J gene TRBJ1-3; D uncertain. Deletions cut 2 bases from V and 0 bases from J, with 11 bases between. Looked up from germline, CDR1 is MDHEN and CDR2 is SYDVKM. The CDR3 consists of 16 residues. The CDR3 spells CASSLNGGNSGNTIYF. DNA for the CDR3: TGTGCCAGCAGTTTAAACGGCGGTAACTCTGGAAACACCATATATTTT.

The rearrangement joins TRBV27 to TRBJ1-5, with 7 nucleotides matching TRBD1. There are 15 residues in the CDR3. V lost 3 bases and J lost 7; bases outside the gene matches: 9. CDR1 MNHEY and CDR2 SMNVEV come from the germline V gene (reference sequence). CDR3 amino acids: CASSFTRQGPQPQHF. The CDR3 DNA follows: TGTGCCAGCAGTTTTACTAGACAGGGTCCCCAGCCCCAGCATTTT.

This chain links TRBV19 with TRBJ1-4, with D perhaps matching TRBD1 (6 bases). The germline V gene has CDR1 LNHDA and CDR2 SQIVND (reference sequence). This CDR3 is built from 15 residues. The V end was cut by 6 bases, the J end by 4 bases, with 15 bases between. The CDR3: CASSEQTGVNEKLFF. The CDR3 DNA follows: TGTGCCAGTAGCGAGCAGACAGGCGTTAATGAAAAACTGTTTTTT.

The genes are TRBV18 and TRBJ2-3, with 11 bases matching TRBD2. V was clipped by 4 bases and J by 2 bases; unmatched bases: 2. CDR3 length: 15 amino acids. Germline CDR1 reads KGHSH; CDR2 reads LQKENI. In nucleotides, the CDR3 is TGTGCCAGCTCACAGGGACTAGCGGACACAGATACGCAGTATTTT. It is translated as CASSQGLADTDTQYF.

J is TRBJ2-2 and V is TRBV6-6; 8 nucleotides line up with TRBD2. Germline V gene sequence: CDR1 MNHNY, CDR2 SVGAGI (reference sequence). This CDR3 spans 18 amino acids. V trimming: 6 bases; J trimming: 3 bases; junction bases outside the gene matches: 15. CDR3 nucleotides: TGTGCCAGCAGCCGACCTACGAGAGCGGGAGTGTACACCGGGGAGCTGTTTTTT. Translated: CASSRPTRAGVYTGELFF.

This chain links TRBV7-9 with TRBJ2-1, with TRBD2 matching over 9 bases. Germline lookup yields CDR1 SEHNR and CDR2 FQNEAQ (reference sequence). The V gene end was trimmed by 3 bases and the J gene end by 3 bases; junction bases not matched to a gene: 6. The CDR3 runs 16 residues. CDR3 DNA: TGTGCCAGCAGCTTCCTAGCGGGGCTCAACTACAATGAGCAGTTCTTC. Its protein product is CASSFLAGLNYNEQFF.

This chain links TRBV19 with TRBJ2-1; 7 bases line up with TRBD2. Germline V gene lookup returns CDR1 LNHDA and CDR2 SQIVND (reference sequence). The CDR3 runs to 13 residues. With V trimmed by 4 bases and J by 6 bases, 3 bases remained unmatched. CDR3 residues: CASSTQRGNEQFF. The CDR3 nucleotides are TGTGCCAGTAGTACCCAGCGGGGCAATGAGCAGTTCTTC.

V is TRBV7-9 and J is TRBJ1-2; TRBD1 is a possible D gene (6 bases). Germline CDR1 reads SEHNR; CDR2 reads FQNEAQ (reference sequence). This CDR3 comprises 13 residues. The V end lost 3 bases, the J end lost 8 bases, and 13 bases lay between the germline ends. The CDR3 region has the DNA TGTGCCAGCAGCTTGATGCGGGGGGCAGGCTACACCTTC. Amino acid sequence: CASSLMRGAGYTF. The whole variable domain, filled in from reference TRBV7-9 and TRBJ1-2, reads DTGVSQNPRHKITKRGQNVTFRCDPISEHNRLYWYRQTLGQGPEFLTYFQNEAQLEKSRLLSDRFSAERPKGSFSTLEIQRTEQGDSAMYLCASSLMRGAGYTFGSGTRLTVV.

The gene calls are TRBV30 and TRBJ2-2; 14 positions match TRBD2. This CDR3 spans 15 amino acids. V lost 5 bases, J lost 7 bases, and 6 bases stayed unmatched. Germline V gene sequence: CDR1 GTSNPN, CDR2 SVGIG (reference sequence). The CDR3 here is CAWVGTSGRDGELFF. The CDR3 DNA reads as TGTGCCTGGGTTGGGACTAGCGGGAGAGACGGGGAGCTGTTTTTT. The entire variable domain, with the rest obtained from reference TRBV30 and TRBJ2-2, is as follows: SQTIHQWPATLVQPVGSPLSLECTVEGTSNPNLYWYRQAAGRGLQLLFYSVGIGQISSEVPQNLSASRPQDRQFILSSKKLLLSDSGFYLCAWVGTSGRDGELFFGEGSRLTVL.

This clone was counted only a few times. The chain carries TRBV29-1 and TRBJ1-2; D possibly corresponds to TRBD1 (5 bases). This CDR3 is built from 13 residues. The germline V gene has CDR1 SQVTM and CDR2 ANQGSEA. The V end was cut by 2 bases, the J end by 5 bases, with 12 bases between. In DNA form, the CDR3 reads TGCAGCGTTGAAACGGACAAGGAGTATGGCTACACCTTC. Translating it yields CSVETDKEYGYTF.

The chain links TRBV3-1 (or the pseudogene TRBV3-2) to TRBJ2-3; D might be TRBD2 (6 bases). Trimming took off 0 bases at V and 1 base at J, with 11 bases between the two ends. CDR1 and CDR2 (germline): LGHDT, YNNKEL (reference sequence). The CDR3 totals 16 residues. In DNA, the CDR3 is TGTGCCAGCAGCCAAGATCCCGCTAGCGGCACAGATACGCAGTATTTT. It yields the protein CASSQDPASGTDTQYF.

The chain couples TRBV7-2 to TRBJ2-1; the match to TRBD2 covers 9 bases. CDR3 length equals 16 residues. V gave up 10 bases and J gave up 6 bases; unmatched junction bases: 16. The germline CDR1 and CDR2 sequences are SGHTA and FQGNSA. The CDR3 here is CATQRLADPPPNEQFF. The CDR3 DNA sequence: TGTGCCACCCAAAGACTAGCGGATCCCCCTCCCAATGAGCAGTTCTTC.